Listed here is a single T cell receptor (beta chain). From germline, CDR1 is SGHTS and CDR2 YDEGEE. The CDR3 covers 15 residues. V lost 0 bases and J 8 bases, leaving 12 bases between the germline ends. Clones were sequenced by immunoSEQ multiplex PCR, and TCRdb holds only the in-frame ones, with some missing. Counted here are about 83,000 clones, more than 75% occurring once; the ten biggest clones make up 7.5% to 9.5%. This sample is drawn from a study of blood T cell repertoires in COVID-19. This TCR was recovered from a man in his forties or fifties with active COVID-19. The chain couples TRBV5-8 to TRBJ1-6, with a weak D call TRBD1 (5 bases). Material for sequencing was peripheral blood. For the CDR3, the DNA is TGTGCCAGCAGCTTGGGATCAGGGAGGGATTCACCCCTCCACTTT. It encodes CASSLGSGRDSPLHF.